The 21 T cell receptor beta chains below were found in one sample sequenced in a study of technical replicates of blood from a few donors. The protocol was immunoSEQ multiplex PCR, while the TCRdb copy is restricted to in-frame clones and leaves out a portion. The sample has about 83,000 clones, about 92% seen once. Material for sequencing was T cells isolated from PBMCs. Receptor source: a human donor in good health.

The chain employs TRBV7-8 and TRBJ1-4; 10 nucleotides line up with TRBD1. Trimming at V came to 5 bases and at J to 0 bases, leaving 12 bases not matched to a gene. The CDR3 extends over 19 amino acids. Germline values: CDR1 SGHVS, CDR2 FQNEAQ. DNA of the CDR3: TGTGCCAGCAGCCTTTCTCTGGACAGGGGGAATCCAACTAATGAAAAACTGTTTTTT. Residues: CASSLSLDRGNPTNEKLFF.

The rearrangement joins TRBV19 to TRBJ1-5; 9 nucleotides align to TRBD1. From germline, CDR1 is LNHDA and CDR2 SQIVND (reference sequence). This CDR3 region has 13 residues. With 9 bases clipped from V and 6 bases from J, the junction kept 6 bases outside the gene matches. The CDR3 sequence: CASTTGGGQPQHF. CDR3 DNA sequence: TGTGCCAGCACGACAGGGGGAGGTCAGCCCCAGCATTTT.

This sequence joins TRBV5-1 and TRBJ2-7; perhaps TRBD1 as D (6 bases). The CDR3 spans 12 residues. Germline lookup yields CDR1 SGHRS and CDR2 YFSETQ. V was pared by 4 bases and J by 8 bases, with 13 bases between. This CDR3 reads CASSLGQGKQYF. DNA for the CDR3: TGCGCCAGCAGCCTTGGGCAGGGGAAGCAGTACTTC.

CDR3 residues: CASSPTSYSYNEQFF. In DNA, the CDR3 is TGTGCCAGCTCACCGACTAGCTACTCCTACAATGAGCAGTTCTTC. The V gene is TRBV18, the J gene TRBJ2-1; TRBD2 agrees at 7 bases. Germline V gene data show CDR1 as KGHSH and CDR2 as LQKENI. The CDR3 sequence is 15 residues long. V was clipped by 3 bases and J by 0 bases; unmatched bases: 2. The full variable domain, completed using reference TRBV18 and TRBJ2-1, is NAGVMQNPRHLVRRRGQEARLRCSPMKGHSHVYWYRQLPEEGLKFMVYLQKENIIDESGMPKERFSAEFPKEGPSILRIQQVVRGDSAAYFCASSPTSYSYNEQFFGPGTRLTVL.

This rearrangement joins TRBV15 to TRBJ2-5; no clear D gene. V was clipped by 0 bases and J by 5 bases, with 10 bases between them. The CDR3 sequence is 14 residues long. Germline CDR1 LNHNV, CDR2 YYDKDF (reference sequence). CDR3 sequence: CATSRDRGWETQYF. DNA of the CDR3: TGTGCCACCAGCAGAGATAGAGGTTGGGAGACCCAGTACTTC.

The rearrangement joins TRBV5-6 to TRBJ2-1; 10 bases match TRBD2. The CDR3 spans 17 residues. Germline CDR1 reads SGHDT; CDR2 reads YYEEEE. V shed 3 bases and J 10 bases; nucleotides not matched to a gene: 16. The CDR3 DNA reads as TGTGCCAGCAGCTCGGAGGTAGGGCTAGCGGGGGTGCGGGAGCAGTTCTTC. It specifies CASSSEVGLAGVREQFF.

This chain uses TRBV6-5 with TRBJ2-3; D is uncertain. The CDR3 extends over 14 amino acids. Trimming left V 2 bases short and J 1 base short, with 7 bases between. Germline loops: CDR1 MNHEY, CDR2 SVGAGI. Written as DNA, the CDR3 is TGTGCCAGCAGTTACGTTGCGGGCACAGATACGCAGTATTTT. It translates to CASSYVAGTDTQYF.

The chain carries TRBV11-3 and TRBJ2-6; the D gene is possibly TRBD1 (5 bases). The germline V gene has CDR1 SGHNT and CDR2 YENEEA. This CDR3 has 16 amino acids. Trimming pared 5 bases from V and 0 bases from J, leaving 11 bases between. The CDR3 sequence is CASSPRQSSGANVLTF. CDR3 in DNA: TGTGCCAGCAGCCCCCGACAGTCCTCTGGGGCCAACGTCCTGACTTTC. Based on the CDR3 plus reference TRBV11-3 and TRBJ2-6, the full variable domain is EAGVVQSPRYKIIEKKQPVAFWCNPISGHNTLYWYLQNLGQGPELLIRYENEEAVDDSQLPKDRFSAERLKGVDSTLKIQPAELGDSAVYLCASSPRQSSGANVLTFGAGSRLTVL.

This clone appeared once. This chain uses TRBV14 with TRBJ2-1; 9 bases match TRBD1. The germline V gene encodes CDR1 SGHDN and CDR2 FVKESK. The CDR3 extends over 18 amino acids. The V gene end was trimmed by 4 bases and the J gene end by 4 bases; junction bases not matched to a gene: 14. CDR3 bases: TGTGCCAGCAGCCGGTATGAAGGACGGACAGGGGAGTACAATGAGCAGTTCTTC. As protein: CASSRYEGRTGEYNEQFF. Using reference TRBV14 and TRBJ2-1 for the parts outside the CDR3, the full variable domain is EAGVTQFPSHSVIEKGQTVTLRCDPISGHDNLYWYRRVMGKEIKFLLHFVKESKQDESGMPNNRFLAERTGGTYSTLKVQPAELEDSGVYFCASSRYEGRTGEYNEQFFGPGTRLTVL.

This clone appeared once. The chain is built from TRBV11-1 and TRBJ2-1; 10 bases agree with TRBD2. The CDR3 loop spans 15 amino acids. Losses at the gene ends were 6 bases for V and 10 bases for J; bases not matched to a gene: 12. Per the germline V gene, CDR1 is SGHAT and CDR2 is FQDESV (reference sequence). CDR3 sequence (DNA): TGTGCCAGCAGTCAGACTAGCGGGTCACAGGGAGAGCAGTTCTTC. This codes for CASSQTSGSQGEQFF.

J is TRBJ2-1 and V is TRBV19; the D gene is possibly TRBD2 (5 bases). Trimming shortened V by 2 bases and J by 8 bases, and 16 bases separated the two germline ends. Germline assignment: CDR1 LNHDA and CDR2 SQIVND (reference sequence). This CDR3 spans 15 amino acids. CDR3: CASSIQRSPPDEQFF. CDR3 coding DNA: TGTGCCAGTAGTATACAGCGGTCCCCGCCCGATGAGCAGTTCTTC.

The rearrangement links TRBV5-6 to TRBJ2-5, with 10 bases fitting TRBD2. The CDR3 totals 16 residues. Germline V CDR1 and CDR2: SGHDT, YYEEEE. The J segment lost 4 bases and the V segment lost 4 bases, leaving 10 bases of the junction unmatched. CDR3 sequence (DNA): TGTGCCAGCAGCCGGAAGAGCGGGGGGGGAGGAGAGACCCAGTACTTC. As protein: CASSRKSGGGGETQYF.

V and J are TRBV6-6 and TRBJ1-5, with D unclear. The length of the CDR3 is 13 residues. Germline V gene sequence: CDR1 MNHNY, CDR2 SVGAGI (reference sequence). Trimming removed 10 bases at V and 5 bases at J, with 15 bases between. CDR3 in amino acids: CATSEERHQPQHF. For the CDR3, the DNA is TGTGCCACCAGCGAGGAGCGACATCAGCCCCAGCATTTT.

This clone was counted once. V and J are TRBV7-6 and TRBJ2-7; tentatively, D is TRBD2 (7 bases). This CDR3 region has 14 residues. The V end lost 5 bases, the J end lost 1 base, and 12 bases lay between the germline ends. The germline V gene has CDR1 SGHVS and CDR2 FNYEAQ. Written as DNA, the CDR3 is TGTGCCAGCAGCCAGCGGGACACGTCCTACGAGCAGTACTTC. It specifies CASSQRDTSYEQYF.

The chain recombines TRBV18 with TRBJ2-1; 8 nucleotides line up with TRBD1. Germline values: CDR1 KGHSH, CDR2 LQKENI. The CDR3 extends over 16 amino acids. V gave up 4 bases and J gave up 2 bases; unmatched junction bases: 7. This CDR3 reads CASSLRGTGTYNEQFF. The CDR3 coding sequence is TGTGCCAGCTCACTAAGAGGGACAGGTACCTACAATGAGCAGTTCTTC.

This clone came up once. DNA for the CDR3: TGTGCCAGCAGCGGGGCGGGGATGAACACCGGGGAGCTGTTTTTT. The encoded protein is CASSGAGMNTGELFF. This rearrangement joins TRBV7-9 to TRBJ2-2; D perhaps matches TRBD2 (6 bases). V gave up 5 bases and J gave up 1 base, with 11 bases separating them. Germline-derived CDR1 and CDR2 are SEHNR and FQNEAQ (reference sequence). The CDR3 extends over 15 amino acids.

This clone turned up a few times. The chain is built from TRBV7-9 and TRBJ2-5; D is unclear. This CDR3 is 11 amino acids long. Germline assignment: CDR1 SEHNR and CDR2 FQNEAQ (reference sequence). V was trimmed by 4 bases and J by 4 bases, leaving 4 bases between them. CDR3 loop: CASSSLETQYF. CDR3 nucleotides: TGTGCCAGCAGCTCGTTAGAGACCCAGTACTTC.

This chain joins TRBV27 and TRBJ2-7; 10 bases line up with TRBD1. Trimming removed 5 bases from V and 7 bases from J; junction bases left unmatched: 8. This CDR3 comprises 14 residues. Germline CDR1 and CDR2: MNHEY and SMNVEV (reference sequence). The CDR3: CASSPRQGAEEQYF. In DNA form, the CDR3 reads TGTGCCAGCAGTCCGCGACAGGGGGCGGAAGAGCAGTACTTC.

The V gene is TRBV27, the J gene TRBJ2-7; TRBD2 matches at 11 bases. After removal of 6 bases from V and 1 base from J, the junction contained 5 bases not matched to a gene. Germline V gene lookup returns CDR1 MNHEY and CDR2 SMNVEV (reference sequence). The CDR3 has 15 residues. CDR3 sequence: CASSLTSGRSYEQYF. The CDR3 nucleotides are TGTGCCAGCAGCCTTACTAGCGGGAGATCCTACGAGCAGTACTTC.

The rearrangement joins TRBV18 to TRBJ2-7, with D tentatively TRBD2 (5 bases). V shed 2 bases and J shed 4 bases, with 24 bases lying between them. This CDR3 contains 18 residues. Per germline, CDR1 KGHSH and CDR2 LQKENI. CDR3 bases: TGTGCCAGCTCACCAATTGCAGGAGGAAGTATGGCAGCGTACGAGCAGTACTTC. Translated, it gives CASSPIAGGSMAAYEQYF.

V and J are TRBV5-1 and TRBJ2-3; 9 positions agree with TRBD1. V shed 4 bases and J 3 bases; nucleotides not matched to a gene: 12. This CDR3 has 17 residues. Germline CDR1 is SGHRS and CDR2 is YFSETQ. This chain's CDR3 is CASSPDRGLLDTDTQYF. DNA of the CDR3: TGCGCCAGCAGCCCGGACAGGGGACTCCTCGATACAGATACGCAGTATTTT. Together with reference TRBV5-1 and TRBJ2-3, the CDR3 gives the full variable domain: KAGVTQTPRYLIKTRGQQVTLSCSPISGHRSVSWYQQTPGQGLQFLFEYFSETQRNKGNFPGRFSGRQFSNSRSEMNVSTLELGDSALYLCASSPDRGLLDTDTQYFGPGTRLTVL.